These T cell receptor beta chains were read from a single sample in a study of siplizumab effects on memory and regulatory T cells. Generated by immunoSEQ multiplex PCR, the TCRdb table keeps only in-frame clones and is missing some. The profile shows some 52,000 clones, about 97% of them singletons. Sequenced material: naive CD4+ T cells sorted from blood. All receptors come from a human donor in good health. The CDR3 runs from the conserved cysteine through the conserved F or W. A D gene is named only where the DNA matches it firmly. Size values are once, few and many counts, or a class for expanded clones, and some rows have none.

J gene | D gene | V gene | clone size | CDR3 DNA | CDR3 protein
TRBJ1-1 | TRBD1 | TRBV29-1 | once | TGCAGCGTTGACGGACAGGGGGTGGGAACTGAAGCTTTCTTT | CSVDGQGVGTEAFF
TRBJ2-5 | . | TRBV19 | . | TGTGCCAGTACCCCCCAGGGGAGAGAGACCCAGTACTTC | CASTPQGRETQYF
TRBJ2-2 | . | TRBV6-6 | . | TGTGCCAGCAGTTACGGGGGGGAGCTGTTTTTT | CASSYGGELFF
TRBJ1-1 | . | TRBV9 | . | TGTGCCAGCAGCGTAGTGTCGAACACTGAAGCTTTCTTT | CASSVVSNTEAFF
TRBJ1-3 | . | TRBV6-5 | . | TGTGCCAGCAGTTACTCTGCGGGGGCGAGTGAAAACACCATATATTTT | CASSYSAGASENTIYF
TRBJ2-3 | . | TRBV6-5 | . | TGTGCCAGCAGTTACGGTTGGGAAGATACGCAGTATTTT | CASSYGWEDTQYF
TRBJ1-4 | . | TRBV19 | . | TGTGCCAGTAGTAGGGGACGGCCTTTCGGGGAACTGTTTTTT | CASSRGRPFGELFF
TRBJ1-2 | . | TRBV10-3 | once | TGTGCCATCAGTGAGATCGGGGGTAGTGGCTACACCTTC | CAISEIGGSGYTF
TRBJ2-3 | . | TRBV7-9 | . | TGTGCCAGCAGCATCCGGGCTGCGGATACGCAGTATTTT | CASSIRAADTQYF
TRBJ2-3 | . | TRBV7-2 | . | TGTGCCAGCAGCTTAGGCGGGGGCAACGCAGATACGCAGTATTTT | CASSLGGGNADTQYF
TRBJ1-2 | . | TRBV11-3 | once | TGTGCCAGCAGCTTAGATCCCACCTTGTCGGGCTACACCTTC | CASSLDPTLSGYTF
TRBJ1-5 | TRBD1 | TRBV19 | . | TGTGCCAGTAGTCCCCCGACAGGGTTGCATCAGCCCCAGCATTTT | CASSPPTGLHQPQHF
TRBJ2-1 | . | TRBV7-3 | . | TGTGCCAGCAGCCTTTACGGGGCCTCCAATGAGCAGTTCTTC | CASSLYGASNEQFF
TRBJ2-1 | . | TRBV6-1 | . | TGTGCCAGCAGTGGAATCCATAGCCCGTCAAGGGAGCAGTTCTTC | CASSGIHSPSREQFF
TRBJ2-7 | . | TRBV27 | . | TGTGCCAGCAGTAGACCAGACGGGGAGCAGTACTTC | CASSRPDGEQYF
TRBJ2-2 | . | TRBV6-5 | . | TGTGCCAGCAGTTACCGGGAGCGGACCGGGGAGCTGTTTTTT | CASSYRERTGELFF
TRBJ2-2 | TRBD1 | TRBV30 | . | TGTGCCTGGAACCGGGACAGAAACACCGGGGAGCTGTTTTTT | CAWNRDRNTGELFF
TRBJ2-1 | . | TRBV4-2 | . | TGTGCCAGCAGCCCTGGGTCCTTCTACAATGAGCAGTTCTTC | CASSPGSFYNEQFF
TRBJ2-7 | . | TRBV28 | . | TGTGGTAAATCGGGACACCTCTACGAGCAGTACTTC | CGKSGHLYEQYF
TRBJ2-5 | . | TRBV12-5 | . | TGTGCTAGTGGTCTCAAGGCCGGAGGGACCCAGTACTTC | CASGLKAGGTQYF
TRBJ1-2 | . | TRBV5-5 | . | TGTGCCAGCAGCTTAGAAACAGGGCATTTGGGTGGCTACACCTTC | CASSLETGHLGGYTF
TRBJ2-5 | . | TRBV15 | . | TGTGCCACCAGCAGAGATTACGGGGTTCGGGCTAGCGTACAGACCCAGTACTTC | CATSRDYGVRASVQTQYF
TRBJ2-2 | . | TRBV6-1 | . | TGTGCCAGCAGTGAAAGGAGGGGGGGAACCGGGGAGCTGTTTTTT | CASSERRGGTGELFF
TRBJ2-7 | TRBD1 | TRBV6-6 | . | TGTGCCAGCAGTCCAAGGGACAGGGGTTACGAGCAGTACTTC | CASSPRDRGYEQYF